The TCR beta chain described here comes from a study of somatic mutations in cytotoxic T cells in rheumatoid arthritis. Study in general: Collection of patient blood (30 ml EDTA) took place right after diagnosis, before any treatment. Flow-sorting brought some V beta antibody-stained T-cell populations to nearly 100% purity, V beta1+ cells sequenced for TCRB among them.

This clone was found a few times. The CDR3 extends over 14 amino acids. The V and J ends lost 3 bases and 0 bases respectively, with 6 bases between them. The germline V gene has CDR1 SNHLY and CDR2 FYNNEI. How the authors handled the data: Published virus-specific TCRB sequences found rare matches among patient CD8+ clones larger than 1%. Sequencing was performed with immunoSEQ multiplex PCR; in TCRdb, only in-frame clones are kept and a portion is missing. That table is the source of V, J and clone size, and D and trimming were worked out from the DNA. Of over 15,000 clones listed, 60% to 85% are singletons.

This receptor was obtained from an adult with rheumatoid arthritis. Input material: CD8+ T cells sorted from blood. This rearrangement joins TRBV2 to TRBJ1-5; D unresolved. In DNA, the CDR3 is TGTGCCAGCAGTGAGGCTTATAGCAATCAGCCCCAGCATTTT. This sequence encodes CASSEAYSNQPQHF.